This T cell receptor (beta chain) derives from a study of a mutant IDH1 vaccine in newly diagnosed glioma (dated by TCRdb to about 2021). Looking at the study overall: Patients were given eight vaccinations, in weeks 1, 3, 5, 7, 11, 15, 19 and 23, which matched visits V03 through V10. In the chemotherapy-containing groups, vaccination started alongside temozolomide cycles, whereas in patients who had radiotherapy alone it started 4-6 weeks after radiotherapy. Prior to enrollment, standard therapy consisting of radiotherapy alone, temozolomide alone, or radiochemotherapy with temozolomide had been administered to patients, with the combination being received by most patients. Peripheral blood was collected at six visits: V03 (baseline), V05, V07, V10, V12 and V13. The 32 treated patients were around 62% male and roughly 40% female, with a mean age of roughly 42 years. For exploratory analyses, longitudinal TCRB deep sequencing was carried out in approximately 25 treated patients wherever samples were available. Beyond this particular receptor, the publication reports: No apparent relationship was observed between pseudoprogression and alterations in the top peripheral T cell clonotypes detected by TCRB sequencing. According to the authors, sample limitations meant that analyses of patient blood samples could not be reproduced. Immune responses induced by the vaccine were seen in around 93% of patients across multiple MHC alleles. Selection of PBMC samples for TCRB deep sequencing was based on availability.

The time point label for this specimen denotes: week 23, last vaccination. A 20-mer mutant IDH1 peptide at 300 micrograms in Montanide made up each vaccine dose, which was injected subcutaneously together with topical imiquimod. Newly diagnosed WHO grade 3 or 4 IDH1-mutant astrocytomas showing loss of nuclear ATRX were present in the donors. The samples were drawn from NOA16, a multicentre, single-arm, open-label phase I trial in Germany that tested a mutant IDH1 peptide vaccine in humans for the first time. Genomic DNA for TCRB sequencing was extracted from EDTA blood using the DNeasy Blood and Tissue Kit. From a lookup of the germline V gene, CDR1 and CDR2 are SGHVS and FNYEAQ. The CDR3 measures 18 amino acids from cysteine to phenylalanine. Kept here is only the CDR3 DNA, which spans 54 bases and is read in frame from base 1. V loses 2 bases at its end and J loses 0 bases; junction bases beyond the gene matches: 8.

With regard to this clone: The target of this receptor is not known. The input lacks base qualities; no much larger clone sits a single base away.

The protocol used for the library was the immunoSEQ multiplex PCR assay. Rearranged TCR beta chain sequences were amplified using the hsTCRB Kit according to the manufacturer's protocol. Sequencing of TCRB libraries was carried out on an Illumina MiSeq. The paper's processing steps were these. The kit vendor's proprietary platform handled demultiplexing, trimming and gene mapping. The source is immuneACCESS, and TCRdb retained only in-frame sequences with V and J called. Part of the clones is not carried over; for the studies checked, unresolved V genes explain less than half of this, and the remainder is unexplained. The V and J calls and clone size were taken over from that table, and D and trimming were inferred from the DNA. This sample holds tens of thousands of clones; about 81% were observed only once. In total, the top ten clones hold roughly 8.8% of the sample.

Here the chain combines TRBV7-6 and TRBJ1-5; 9 of the junction bases match TRBD1. The material was PBMCs, obtained from a glioma patient whose treatment included an IDH1 peptide vaccine. This sequence originates from a woman in her thirties or forties with glioma. Some clones in this sample may be carry-over from other donors' samples. The DNA sequence is TGTGCCAGCAGCTTATGGGTAGGGACAGGGATTAGCAATCAGCCCCAGCATTTT. This sequence encodes CASSLWVGTGISNQPQHF.